This passage covers 22 T cell receptor beta chains from one sample sequenced in a study of shared clonotypes between healthy human individuals. TCRdb's copy holds only in-frame clones and misses some; the assay was immunoSEQ multiplex PCR. Of about 1.1 million clones listed, around three quarters were seen once; the top ten hold 0.7% to 0.95%. Sequenced sample: memory CD4+ T cells from PBMCs. Subset of the sample: CD45RA-negative fraction. These receptors came from a man between 18 and 35 years old in good health. Some clones in this sample may be carry-over from other donors' samples.

This chain uses TRBV30 with TRBJ1-1; D gene ambiguous. V was trimmed by 0 bases and J by 1 base, leaving 6 bases between them. The CDR3 loop spans 13 amino acids. Germline V lookup: CDR1 GTSNPN, CDR2 SVGIG (reference sequence). Written as DNA, the CDR3 is TGTGCCTGGAGTGTAGGTGCGAACACTGAAGCTTTCTTT. Translating it yields CAWSVGANTEAFF.

This sequence joins TRBV7-3 and TRBJ2-3, with D unclear. Trimming cost V 5 bases and J 8 bases, with 14 bases left between them. Per germline, CDR1 SGHTA and CDR2 FQGTGA. This CDR3 region has 13 residues. CDR3 DNA: TGTGCCAGCAGCCCCGCCATGATGGGTACGCAGTATTTT. Its translation: CASSPAMMGTQYF.

As to this clone: Distinct nucleotide sequences in the sample also encode this CDR3. The chain carries TRBV5-1 and TRBJ1-2, with 8 bases lining up with TRBD1. V lost 0 bases to trimming and J lost 4 bases; unmatched junction nucleotides: 2. This CDR3 is 14 amino acids long. Germline V lookup: CDR1 SGHRS, CDR2 YFSETQ. Written as DNA, the CDR3 is TGCGCCAGCAGCTTGGGCGACAGGGGCTATGGCTACACCTTC. Its protein is CASSLGDRGYGYTF.

The chain couples TRBV6-5 to TRBJ2-1, with no clear D. The V gene lost 0 bases and the J gene lost 5 bases, with 8 bases spanning the gap. Germline V CDR1 and CDR2: MNHEY, SVGAGI. The CDR3 totals 14 residues. The CDR3 DNA sequence: TGTGCCAGCAGTTACTCTACTGGGAACAATGAGCAGTTCTTC. Translation gives CASSYSTGNNEQFF.

Only a few counts were recorded for this clone. V is TRBV6-1 and J is TRBJ1-5; weak D call: TRBD1 (6 bases). This CDR3 is built from 15 residues. The germline V gene has CDR1 MNHNS and CDR2 SASEGT. V shed 3 bases and J shed 2 bases, with 11 bases lying between them. The CDR3 loop is CASSEGHGGNQPQHF. CDR3 bases: TGTGCCAGCAGTGAGGGACATGGGGGCAATCAGCCCCAGCATTTT.

The chain has TRBV4-1 and TRBJ2-1; no clear D. Trimming left V 2 bases short and J 3 bases short, with 11 bases between. Per germline, CDR1 MGHRA and CDR2 YSYEKL. The CDR3 consists of 15 residues. CDR3 amino acids: CASSQYGNSYNEQFF. The CDR3, as DNA: TGCGCCAGCAGCCAATACGGTAACAGCTACAATGAGCAGTTCTTC.

This clone was detected once. Distinct nucleotide sequences in the sample also encode this CDR3. The genes are TRBV29-1 and TRBJ1-2, with 8 nucleotides matching TRBD1. The V gene end was trimmed by 3 bases and the J gene end by 4 bases; junction bases not matched to a gene: 7. CDR3 size: 14 residues. The V gene's germline CDR1 is SQVTM and CDR2 ANQGSEA. CDR3 sequence (DNA): TGCAGCGTTGAGGGCAGGGGGCTTAGCTATGGCTACACCTTC. Residues: CSVEGRGLSYGYTF.

The chain joins TRBV6-5 to TRBJ2-7, with a tentative D call TRBD2 (6 bases). This CDR3 spans 13 amino acids. The germline V and J ends were trimmed by 5 bases and 9 bases, with 17 bases remaining between them. The germline V gene has CDR1 MNHEY and CDR2 SVGAGI. CDR3: CASSPPHGSWQYF. CDR3 coding DNA: TGTGCCAGCAGTCCCCCACACGGGAGTTGGCAGTACTTC.

As DNA, the CDR3 is TGTGCCAGCAGTTACGAGGCAAGGAGCACTGAAGCTTTCTTT. Translated, it gives CASSYEARSTEAFF. The chain carries TRBV6-5 and TRBJ1-1, with D unclear. Per the germline V gene, CDR1 is MNHEY and CDR2 is SVGAGI. Between the trimmed V and J ends, which lost 2 bases and 4 bases, there was a span of 11 bases. This CDR3 is built from 14 residues.

The chain joins TRBV28 to TRBJ2-7; 10 positions agree with TRBD1. Germline V gene lookup returns CDR1 MDHEN and CDR2 SYDVKM. Trimming removed 3 bases from V and 4 bases from J; junction bases left unmatched: 12. This CDR3 is built from 17 residues. Here the CDR3 DNA reads TGTGCCAGCAGTTTGTTCCGGACAGGGGGTGCGGAATACGAGCAGTACTTC. Protein product: CASSLFRTGGAEYEQYF.

This clone was detected once. The chain links TRBV19 to TRBJ2-1, with TRBD2 matching 9 bases. The CDR3 sequence is 15 residues long. V gave up 10 bases and J gave up 3 bases; unmatched junction bases: 10. Germline CDR1 is LNHDA and CDR2 is SQIVND (reference sequence). In DNA, the CDR3 is TGTGCCACCTCTAGCGGGATACAAATCTACAATGAGCAGTTCTTC. It codes for CATSSGIQIYNEQFF.

CDR3 DNA: TGTGCCAGTAGTATAGCGGAGGAAGTGACCGGGGAGCTGTTTTTT. It yields the protein CASSIAEEVTGELFF. This chain connects TRBV19 to TRBJ2-2, with D tentatively TRBD2 (5 bases). This CDR3 region has 15 residues. V was trimmed by 1 base and J by 5 bases, leaving 11 bases between them. CDR1 is LNHDA and CDR2 is SQIVND in the germline V gene (reference sequence).

A note on this clone: Being one base from a much bigger clone, this may be a read error. The V gene is TRBV11-2, the J gene TRBJ1-1; 7 nucleotides align to TRBD1. CDR1 SGHAT and CDR2 FQNNGV come from the germline V gene. Trimming took 4 bases from V and 11 from J; bases not matched to a gene: 4. This CDR3 is built from 11 residues. DNA for the CDR3: TGTGCCAGCAGCTCGGGACAGATGGCTTTCTTT. This gives the protein CASSSGQMAFF.

The chain is built from TRBV6-6 and TRBJ2-7; the D is unclear. Germline values: CDR1 MNHNY, CDR2 SVGAGI (reference sequence). Trimming stripped 6 bases from V and 3 bases from J, with 18 bases between. The CDR3 loop spans 15 amino acids. Here the CDR3 reads CASRPQKPPFYEQYF. The CDR3 nucleotides read TGTGCCAGCAGACCCCAAAAGCCTCCCTTCTACGAGCAGTACTTC.

The chain combines TRBV7-3 with TRBJ1-1; tentatively, D is TRBD1 (5 bases). In germline, CDR1 is SGHTA, CDR2 FQGTGA. The CDR3 is 15 amino acids. V was cut by 2 bases and J by 4 bases, with 14 bases left in between. The CDR3 spells CASSLRGTGGTEAFF. CDR3 in DNA: TGTGCCAGCAGCTTACGAGGGACGGGTGGCACTGAAGCTTTCTTT.

The chain carries TRBV5-1 and TRBJ2-5; TRBD1 matches at 8 bases. Germline CDR1 SGHRS, CDR2 YFSETQ. The CDR3 covers 15 residues. Trimming cost V 6 bases and J 1 base; bases outside gene matches: 8. The CDR3 DNA sequence: TGCGCCAGCACCCTTGGGGACAGGCGCCAAGAGACCCAGTACTTC. Translating it yields CASTLGDRRQETQYF.

This clone was counted a single time. The J gene is TRBJ2-3, the V gene TRBV6-1, with D possibly matching TRBD1 (6 bases). Germline V lookup: CDR1 MNHNS, CDR2 SASEGT. Trimming removed 7 bases from V and 2 bases from J, with 13 bases in between. The CDR3 spans 14 residues. The CDR3 DNA reads TGTGCCAGCACCCTCAGGGGATCCACAGATACGCAGTATTTT. It translates to CASTLRGSTDTQYF.

This chain joins TRBV19 and TRBJ2-5; 7 bases match TRBD2. Germline V CDR1 and CDR2: LNHDA, SQIVND (reference sequence). The CDR3 is 13 amino acids. J was trimmed by 4 bases and V by 8 bases; bases with no gene match: 7. CDR3 residues: CASSPGTTETQYF. As DNA, the CDR3 is TGTGCCAGTTCCCCCGGGACTACAGAGACCCAGTACTTC.

V gene TRBV28 combines with J gene TRBJ2-6, with 7 bases that match TRBD2. The CDR3 runs to 17 residues. The V gene's germline CDR1 is MDHEN and CDR2 SYDVKM. J was trimmed by 3 bases and V by 6 bases; bases with no gene match: 11. The CDR3 region is CASRAPGGGLGANVLTF. Written as DNA, the CDR3 is TGTGCCAGCAGGGCCCCAGGCGGGGGTCTTGGGGCCAACGTCCTGACTTTC. The full variable domain, rest sourced from reference TRBV28 and TRBJ2-6, is DVKVTQSSRYLVKRTGEKVFLECVQDMDHENMFWYRQDPGLGLRLIYFSYDVKMKEKGDIPEGYSVSREKKERFSLILESASTNQTSMYLCASRAPGGGLGANVLTFGAGSRLTVL.

The genes are TRBV15 and TRBJ2-7, with 9 positions matching TRBD2. Germline CDR1 is LNHNV and CDR2 is YYDKDF (reference sequence). The CDR3 extends over 18 amino acids. Unmatched junction bases numbered 9, after V lost 0 bases and J lost 0 bases. The CDR3 DNA reads TGTGCCACCAGCAGAGAGTCTAGCGGGACGCCCCTCTCCTACGAGCAGTACTTC. Translated, it gives CATSRESSGTPLSYEQYF.

This chain connects TRBV18 to TRBJ1-2; no reliable D call. Trimming stripped 0 bases from V and 3 bases from J, with 8 bases between. Germline lookup yields CDR1 KGHSH and CDR2 LQKENI. The CDR3 is 14 amino acids. CDR3 residues: CASSPPLVDYGYTF. The CDR3 DNA follows: TGTGCCAGCTCACCACCGCTGGTGGACTATGGCTACACCTTC.

This clone was recorded once. The gene calls are TRBV5-4 and TRBJ2-1, with TRBD2 matching 14 bases. Germline CDR1 SGHNT, CDR2 YYREEE (reference sequence). Unmatched junction bases numbered 5, after V lost 3 bases and J lost 9 bases. This CDR3 is 15 amino acids long. As DNA, the CDR3 is TGTGCCAGCAGCTCGGAGGGACTAGCGGGAGTTGAGCAGTTCTTC. It encodes CASSSEGLAGVEQFF.